This T cell receptor beta chain was documented in a study of regulatory T cells in long-lasting Graves disease. Time point described: newly diagnosed GD, antithyroid drugs for less than 3 months. There was RNA extracted from PBMCs, and the TCR library was made from it. This clonotype appeared a few times. iRepertoire HTBI primers and Arm-PCR of CDR3 regions built TCR beta libraries. One entry per CDR3 protein results from TCRdb running MiXCR on the multiplex PCR reads. The sample carries hundreds of thousands of distinct CDR3 sequences, about 16% recorded once. From germline, CDR1 is GTSNPN and CDR2 SVGIG (reference sequence). CDR3 length: 13 residues. The V end lost 2 bases, the J end lost 4 bases, and 12 bases lay between the germline ends. This sample also belongs to another study, concerning T cells in Graves' hyperthyroidism and ophthalmopathy. As reported in that work: Initially, a first-round RT-PCR of the TCR CDR3 employed the HTBI primer set.

The starting material was peripheral blood mononuclear cells (PBMCs), obtained at new diagnosis, from a patient treated with antithyroid drugs. This TCR came from a woman aged 35-65 years with Graves disease. The rearrangement uses TRBV30 and TRBJ2-7, with D unresolved. CDR3 coding DNA: TGTGCCTGGAGTTGGGGTGGTCTTTACGAGCAGTACTTC. It specifies CAWSWGGLYEQYF.